The 32 T cell receptor beta chains in this list originate from one sample, sequenced in a study of blood T cell repertoires in COVID-19. Generated by immunoSEQ multiplex PCR, the TCRdb table keeps only in-frame clones and is missing some. Of tens of thousands of clones listed, approximately 71% are singletons. Sequencing input: peripheral blood. The receptors here all came from a man in his 70s with COVID-19, enrolled during active disease.

This chain uses TRBV7-9 with TRBJ1-1; unclear D gene. The CDR3 consists of 15 residues. Germline V gene lookup returns CDR1 SEHNR and CDR2 FQNEAQ (reference sequence). The V gene lost 4 bases and the J gene lost 0 bases, with 12 bases spanning the gap. CDR3 in amino acids: CASSSWTGMNTEAFF. CDR3 DNA sequence: TGTGCCAGCAGCTCCTGGACGGGGATGAACACTGAAGCTTTCTTT.

This clone was seen a handful of times. The chain has TRBV6-2 or TRBV6-3 and TRBJ2-7; D remains ambiguous. V was trimmed by 0 bases and J by 6 bases, leaving 12 bases between them. Germline-derived CDR1 and CDR2 are MNHEY and SVGEGT. The CDR3 contains 14 residues. CDR3 residues: CASSYSSSGSEQYF. In DNA form, the CDR3 reads TGTGCCAGCAGTTACTCGTCATCAGGATCCGAGCAGTACTTC.

As DNA, the CDR3 is TGCGCCAGCAGCTCGACCCCCTTAGGGGCCGCCGAAGAAGCTTTCTTT. It encodes CASSSTPLGAAEEAFF. J is TRBJ1-1 and V is TRBV5-1; possible D gene TRBD1, 5 bases. Germline loops: CDR1 SGHRS, CDR2 YFSETQ. Trimming cost V 3 bases and J 8 bases, with 23 bases left between them. This CDR3 has 16 amino acids.

This chain uses TRBV27 with TRBJ2-1; 15 bases align to TRBD2. Losses at the gene ends were 5 bases for V and 10 bases for J; bases not matched to a gene: 12. This CDR3 spans 17 amino acids. From germline, CDR1 is MNHEY and CDR2 SMNVEV (reference sequence). CDR3 in DNA: TGTGCCAGCAGTCCCGGCTTGGGACTAGCGGGAGGCAAGGAGCAGTTCTTC. This encodes CASSPGLGLAGGKEQFF.

The chain uses TRBV24-1 and TRBJ2-6; D not certain. Germline loops: CDR1 KGHDR, CDR2 SFDVKD. The germline V and J ends were trimmed by 3 bases and 0 bases, with 14 bases remaining between them. This CDR3 has 18 amino acids. CDR3: CATSDANPTISGANVLTF. CDR3 sequence (DNA): TGTGCCACCAGTGATGCTAACCCGACAATCTCTGGGGCCAACGTCCTGACTTTC.

This chain links TRBV15 with TRBJ2-1; D might be TRBD2 (5 bases). Germline V gene lookup returns CDR1 LNHNV and CDR2 YYDKDF (reference sequence). CDR3 size: 13 residues. Between the trimmed V and J ends, which lost 1 base and 6 bases, there was a span of 7 bases. The CDR3 DNA follows: TGTGCCACCAGCAGAGGGGCGGGCAATGAGCAGTTCTTC. Amino acid sequence: CATSRGAGNEQFF.

This chain joins TRBV5-4 and TRBJ2-3, with 8 bases identical to TRBD1. Germline V CDR1 and CDR2: SGHNT, YYREEE (reference sequence). The CDR3 has 14 residues. V trimming: 3 bases; J trimming: 2 bases; junction bases outside the gene matches: 2. The CDR3 DNA is TGTGCCAGCAGCTCGGGACAGGCCACAGATACGCAGTATTTT. Residues: CASSSGQATDTQYF. Using reference TRBV5-4 and TRBJ2-3 for the parts outside the CDR3, the full variable domain is ETGVTQSPTHLIKTRGQQVTLRCSSQSGHNTVSWYQQALGQGPQFIFQYYREEENGRGNFPPRFSGLQFPNYSSELNVNALELDDSALYLCASSSGQATDTQYFGPGTRLTVL.

Only a few counts were recorded for this clone. The gene calls are TRBV28 and TRBJ1-1; possibly TRBD1 for D (6 bases). V was trimmed by 1 base and J by 10 bases, leaving 16 bases between them. The CDR3 length is 14 residues. Germline loops: CDR1 MDHEN, CDR2 SYDVKM. CDR3 sequence: CASSLSGPVGAAFF. The CDR3 DNA reads TGTGCCAGCAGTTTATCGGGCCCCGTGGGGGCAGCTTTCTTT.

This chain uses TRBV28 with TRBJ1-2; 10 bases agree with TRBD1. The CDR3 loop spans 16 amino acids. J was trimmed by 7 bases and V by 0 bases; bases with no gene match: 8. Germline-derived CDR1 and CDR2 are MDHEN and SYDVKM. This CDR3 is CASSLWSGQGKLGYTF. CDR3 sequence (DNA): TGTGCCAGCAGTTTATGGTCGGGACAGGGGAAGCTTGGCTACACCTTC.

The CDR3 is CATSKGDSDTEAFF. The DNA for the CDR3 is TGTGCCACCAGCAAAGGGGATTCGGACACTGAAGCTTTCTTT. The chain employs TRBV15 and TRBJ1-1; TRBD1 is a possible D gene (5 bases). Germline CDR1 LNHNV, CDR2 YYDKDF (reference sequence). The V end was cut by 4 bases, the J end by 3 bases, with 12 bases between. This CDR3 comprises 14 residues.

The chain is built from TRBV3-1 (or the pseudogene TRBV3-2) and TRBJ2-1, with TRBD2 matching 7 bases. The CDR3 loop spans 15 amino acids. The germline CDR1 and CDR2 sequences are LGHDT and YNNKEL (reference sequence). J gave up 6 bases and V 2 bases, and 7 bases lay outside the gene matches. The chain's CDR3 is CASSQSAGVVNEQFF. The CDR3 nucleotides read TGTGCCAGCAGCCAATCTGCGGGAGTGGTCAATGAGCAGTTCTTC.

The CDR3 region is CASSWTGTEKLFF. CDR3 in DNA: TGTGCCAGCAGTTGGACAGGGACCGAAAAACTGTTTTTT. The rearrangement joins TRBV28 to TRBJ1-4, with 8 bases identical to TRBD1. The CDR3 has 13 residues. Germline CDR1 reads MDHEN; CDR2 reads SYDVKM. V lost 4 bases and J lost 8; bases outside the gene matches: 3.

This chain joins TRBV29-1 and TRBJ2-7, with 8 bases matching TRBD2. The V segment lost 3 bases and the J segment 2 bases; nucleotides outside the gene matches: 12. Germline V gene lookup returns CDR1 SQVTM and CDR2 ANQGSEA. The CDR3 contains 16 residues. The CDR3 coding sequence is TGCAGCGTTGAGGGTTTAGGTAGCGGGGCGACCTACGAGCAGTACTTC. Residues: CSVEGLGSGATYEQYF.

The chain links TRBV4-3 to TRBJ1-1; the D is unclear. Trimming shortened V by 1 base and J by 1 base, and 10 bases separated the two germline ends. The CDR3 spans 15 residues. Germline assignment: CDR1 LGHNA and CDR2 YSLEER. CDR3 DNA sequence: TGCGCCAGCAGCCAAGTTGTAGGGAGGAACACTGAAGCTTTCTTT. As protein: CASSQVVGRNTEAFF.

This clone has just a few counts. The chain joins TRBV5-1 to TRBJ2-5; 7 bases match TRBD1. CDR3 size: 15 residues. The germline V gene encodes CDR1 SGHRS and CDR2 YFSETQ. V lost 4 bases and J lost 1; bases outside the gene matches: 7. Written as DNA, the CDR3 is TGCGCCAGCAGCCCGGGACAGCTGACCCAAGAGACCCAGTACTTC. Translating it yields CASSPGQLTQETQYF. Drawing the rest from reference TRBV5-1 and TRBJ2-5, the complete variable domain is KAGVTQTPRYLIKTRGQQVTLSCSPISGHRSVSWYQQTPGQGLQFLFEYFSETQRNKGNFPGRFSGRQFSNSRSEMNVSTLELGDSALYLCASSPGQLTQETQYFGPGTRLLVL.

J is TRBJ2-1 and V is TRBV5-1; 8 nucleotides match TRBD2. The junction had 6 bases not matched to a gene; V was cut back by 4 bases and J by 3 bases. Germline V gives CDR1 SGHRS, CDR2 YFSETQ. The CDR3 is made up of 15 amino acids. The CDR3 loop reads CASSLTSGFYNEQFF. CDR3 nucleotide sequence: TGCGCCAGCAGCCTTACTAGCGGCTTCTACAATGAGCAGTTCTTC.

Only a few counts were recorded for this clone. V usage is TRBV28 and J usage is TRBJ2-7; perhaps TRBD2 as D (7 bases). Germline V CDR1 and CDR2: MDHEN, SYDVKM. This CDR3 region has 14 residues. Trimming removed 5 bases at V and 6 bases at J, with 17 bases between. Here the CDR3 reads CASSPLPGGGEQYF. CDR3 coding DNA: TGTGCCAGCAGTCCGTTGCCGGGGGGCGGCGAGCAGTACTTC. Full variable domain (rest looked up from reference TRBV28 and TRBJ2-7): DVKVTQSSRYLVKRTGEKVFLECVQDMDHENMFWYRQDPGLGLRLIYFSYDVKMKEKGDIPEGYSVSREKKERFSLILESASTNQTSMYLCASSPLPGGGEQYFGPGTRLTVT.

This chain uses TRBV30 with TRBJ2-3, with 10 bases lining up with TRBD2. Germline loops: CDR1 GTSNPN, CDR2 SVGIG (reference sequence). With V trimmed by 5 bases and J by 9 bases, 8 bases remained unmatched. This CDR3 spans 13 amino acids. CDR3 in amino acids: CAWSASGRLTQYF. The DNA for the CDR3 is TGTGCCTGGTCTGCTAGCGGGAGATTAACGCAGTATTTT. Full variable domain (rest looked up from reference TRBV30 and TRBJ2-3): SQTIHQWPATLVQPVGSPLSLECTVEGTSNPNLYWYRQAAGRGLQLLFYSVGIGQISSEVPQNLSASRPQDRQFILSSKKLLLSDSGFYLCAWSASGRLTQYFGPGTRLTVL.

This chain uses TRBV9 with TRBJ2-7; D possibly corresponds to TRBD1 (6 bases). The length of the CDR3 is 15 residues. V was trimmed by 0 bases and J by 3 bases, leaving 13 bases between them. The germline gives CDR1 SGDLS, CDR2 YYNGEE. The CDR3, as DNA: TGTGCCAGCAGCGTAGGAGGGGGACGGATCTACGAGCAGTACTTC. Translating it yields CASSVGGGRIYEQYF.

This sequence joins TRBV9 and TRBJ1-1; 8 bases agree with TRBD1. CDR1 SGDLS and CDR2 YYNGEE come from the germline V gene. The CDR3 contains 14 residues. Unmatched junction bases numbered 7, after V lost 7 bases and J lost 2 bases. CDR3 DNA: TGTGCCAGCGGGGGAGGACAGGGAAACACTGAAGCTTTCTTT. Its protein product is CASGGGQGNTEAFF.

The rearrangement joins TRBV11-2 to TRBJ2-3, with D maybe TRBD2 (5 bases). This CDR3 contains 14 residues. Looked up from germline, CDR1 is SGHAT and CDR2 is FQNNGV. V dropped 0 bases and J dropped 4 bases, with 8 bases sitting between them. Written as DNA, the CDR3 is TGTGCCAGCAGCTTAGATAACGGGGCAGATACGCAGTATTTT. Translation: CASSLDNGADTQYF.

This clone was counted between two and nine times. The rearrangement joins TRBV18 to TRBJ2-6, with D perhaps matching TRBD1 (5 bases). The CDR3 is made up of 15 amino acids. V was cut by 6 bases and J by 0 bases, with 9 bases left in between. Per the germline V gene, CDR1 is KGHSH and CDR2 is LQKENI. The DNA of the CDR3 is TGTGCCAGCTCCGACAGTTACTCTGGGGCCAACGTCCTGACTTTC. Residues: CASSDSYSGANVLTF.

This clone came up a few times. The chain links TRBV5-1 to TRBJ2-7; TRBD1 matches 7 bases. This CDR3 is built from 15 residues. J was trimmed by 0 bases and V by 4 bases; bases with no gene match: 7. From germline, CDR1 is SGHRS and CDR2 YFSETQ. The CDR3 spells CASSNQGESSYEQYF. The DNA for the CDR3 is TGCGCCAGCAGCAACCAGGGGGAGAGCTCCTACGAGCAGTACTTC.

This chain connects TRBV30 to TRBJ1-3; no firm D call. The germline V gene encodes CDR1 GTSNPN and CDR2 SVGIG (reference sequence). The CDR3 is made up of 14 amino acids. V gave up 2 bases and J gave up 0 bases, with 8 bases separating them. The CDR3 DNA reads as TGTGCCTGGAGTTTACAGATCTCTGGAAACACCATATATTTT. Its protein product is CAWSLQISGNTIYF.

This chain uses TRBV6-2 or TRBV6-3 with TRBJ2-7; the D gene is possibly TRBD2 (6 bases). Germline V gene lookup returns CDR1 MNHEY and CDR2 SVGEGT. This CDR3 is 16 amino acids long. The V and J ends lost 0 bases and 8 bases respectively, with 20 bases between them. The CDR3 nucleotides are TGTGCCAGCAGTTACTCTGGCCGAGGGCGACTAGGGCAGCAGTACTTC. Translating gives CASSYSGRGRLGQQYF.

The chain carries TRBV30 and TRBJ2-1; 12 bases line up with TRBD2. CDR1 GTSNPN and CDR2 SVGIG come from the germline V gene (reference sequence). The CDR3 has 17 residues. Trimming at V came to 2 bases and at J to 9 bases, leaving 14 bases not matched to a gene. CDR3 DNA: TGTGCCTGGAGTTCAGGTCTAGCGGGAGGGCCAAGACCTGAGCAGTTCTTC. Its protein is CAWSSGLAGGPRPEQFF.

The V call is TRBV6-5, the J call TRBJ1-2; TRBD1 agrees at 10 bases. The CDR3 runs 13 residues. The germline gives CDR1 MNHEY, CDR2 SVGAGI. The trim removed 6 bases at V and 4 bases at J, leaving 2 bases unmatched. The DNA for the CDR3 is TGTGCCAGCAGAAGGACAGGGGGCTATGGCTACACCTTC. Residues: CASRRTGGYGYTF.

This clone was found once. The genes are TRBV28 and TRBJ1-2; unclear D gene. Germline V gene lookup returns CDR1 MDHEN and CDR2 SYDVKM. This CDR3 has 13 residues. V lost 2 bases, J lost 3 bases, and 7 bases lay in between. This chain's CDR3 is CASSLSSYYGYTF. In nucleotides, the CDR3 is TGTGCCAGCAGTTTAAGCTCGTACTATGGCTACACCTTC.

The CDR3 loop reads CASSQGLDEAFF. The CDR3 nucleotides read TGCGCCAGCAGCCAAGGACTGGATGAAGCTTTCTTT. The chain is built from TRBV4-1 and TRBJ1-1; no definite D call. CDR1 is MGHRA, CDR2 YSYEKL, per germline. This CDR3 is 12 amino acids long. The V gene lost 1 base and the J gene lost 7 bases, with 7 bases spanning the gap.

The chain has TRBV27 and TRBJ2-2; D is perhaps TRBD1 (5 bases). The CDR3 sequence is 17 residues long. Trimming shortened V by 2 bases and J by 3 bases, and 16 bases separated the two germline ends. Looked up from germline, CDR1 is MNHEY and CDR2 is SMNVEV (reference sequence). This chain's CDR3 is CASSLDSALRDTGELFF. The CDR3 region has the DNA TGTGCCAGCAGTTTAGACAGTGCCCTTCGGGACACCGGGGAGCTGTTTTTT.

The chain joins TRBV3-1 (or the pseudogene TRBV3-2) to TRBJ2-7; 11 positions match TRBD1. The junction had 6 bases not matched to a gene; V was cut back by 7 bases and J by 4 bases. The germline CDR1 and CDR2 sequences are LGHDT and YNNKEL (reference sequence). This CDR3 contains 14 residues. CDR3 in amino acids: CASTVGQGVYEQYF. The CDR3 DNA reads as TGTGCCAGCACTGTGGGACAGGGGGTTTACGAGCAGTACTTC.

The chain carries TRBV27 and TRBJ2-3; the D gene is possibly TRBD1 (5 bases). V was clipped by 4 bases and J by 6 bases, with 23 bases between them. There are 17 residues in the CDR3. CDR1 is MNHEY, CDR2 SMNVEV, per germline (reference sequence). The CDR3 DNA sequence: TGTGCCAGCAGTTCCACAAGGACACCCCCCTTCAGGGATACGCAGTATTTT. Its protein is CASSSTRTPPFRDTQYF.